A single sample is the source of the 3 T cell receptor beta chains below, sequenced in a study of tumor-infiltrating lymphocytes in primary liver carcinoma. The template, 500 ng total RNA, yielded TCR beta cDNA made with a constant-region primer. ARM-PCR, slightly modified, supplied the TCR beta libraries through three nested multiplex PCR rounds. A C-beta reverse primer and TRBV1-TRBV30 forward primers served in each of the first two PCR rounds, at about 9 cycles apiece. TCRdb ran MiXCR on the multiplex PCR reads and lists one entry per CDR3 protein. The top ten hold around 22% of the sample, which has 45,000 to 65,000 distinct CDR3 sequences, about 80% seen once. Co-extraction of both nucleic acids (RNA and DNA) used about 20-34 mg of unsorted bulk tissue. Material for sequencing was liver tumor tissue from sampling region 5. Subset: tumor region T5, tumor centre. These receptor sequences come from a man aged 35 to 55 with primary liver carcinoma and hepatitis B virus infection.

The table lists this clonotype with a count of one. Here the CDR3 omits its conserved ending phenylalanine or tryptophan, so a read error is the likely source. The chain has TRBV29-1 and TRBJ2-5; TRBD2 matches at 9 bases. Trimming removed 5 bases from V and 4 bases from J; junction bases left unmatched: 11. The CDR3 covers 15 residues. Germline CDR1 reads SQVTM; CDR2 reads ANQGSEA. The CDR3 coding sequence is TGCAGCGTTCGGAATAGCGGGGGTTGGGCAGAGACCCAGTACATC. This gives the protein CSVRNSGGWAETQYI.

Here the CDR3 DNA reads TGTGCCAACAGCATAGGGGGGATTACTGAAGCTTTCTTT. This translates into CANSIGGITEAFF. V is TRBV6-6 and J is TRBJ1-1, with a tentative D call TRBD1 (6 bases). Between the trimmed V and J ends, which lost 10 bases and 5 bases, there was a span of 17 bases. CDR3 size: 13 residues. Germline loops: CDR1 MNHNY, CDR2 SVGAGI (reference sequence).

This clonotype was observed at least ten times. Given a much more abundant clone one base away, this may be a read error. The CDR3 does not end in the conserved phenylalanine or tryptophan, so this is likely a read error. V usage is TRBV30 and J usage is TRBJ2-1, with a possible D match to TRBD1 (6 bases). V dropped 2 bases and J dropped 9 bases, with 17 bases sitting between them. This CDR3 has 14 amino acids. CDR1 is GTSNPN, CDR2 SVGIG, per germline (reference sequence). CDR3 in DNA: TGTGCCTGGAGTAAGGGGGACCACCTAACTGAGCAGTTCCTC. It specifies CAWSKGDHLTEQFL.